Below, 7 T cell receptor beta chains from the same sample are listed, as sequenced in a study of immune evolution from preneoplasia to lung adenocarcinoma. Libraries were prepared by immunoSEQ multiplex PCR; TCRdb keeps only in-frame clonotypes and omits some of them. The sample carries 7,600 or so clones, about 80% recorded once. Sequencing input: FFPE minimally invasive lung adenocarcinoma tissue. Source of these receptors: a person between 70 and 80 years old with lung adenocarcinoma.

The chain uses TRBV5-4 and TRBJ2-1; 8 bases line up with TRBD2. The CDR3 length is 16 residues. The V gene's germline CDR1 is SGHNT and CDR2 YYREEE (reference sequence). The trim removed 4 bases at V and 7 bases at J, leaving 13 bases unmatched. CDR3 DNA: TGTGCCAGCAGCCCTGGGGGGACTAGTGGATGGAATGAGCAGTTCTTC. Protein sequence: CASSPGGTSGWNEQFF.

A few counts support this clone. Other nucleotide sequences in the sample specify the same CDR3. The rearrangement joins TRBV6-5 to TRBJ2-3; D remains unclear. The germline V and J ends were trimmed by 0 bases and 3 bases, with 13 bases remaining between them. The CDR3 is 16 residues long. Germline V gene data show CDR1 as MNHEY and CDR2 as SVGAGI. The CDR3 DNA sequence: TGTGCCAGCAGTTACTCGACCCCCCCAGGAACAGATACGCAGTATTTT. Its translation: CASSYSTPPGTDTQYF.

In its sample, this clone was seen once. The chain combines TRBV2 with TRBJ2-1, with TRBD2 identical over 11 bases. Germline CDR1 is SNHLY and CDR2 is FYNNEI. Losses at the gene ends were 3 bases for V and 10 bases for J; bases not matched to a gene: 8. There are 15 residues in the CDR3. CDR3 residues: CASSETSGIRAEQFF. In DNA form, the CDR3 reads TGTGCCAGCAGTGAGACTAGCGGGATCCGCGCGGAGCAGTTCTTC.

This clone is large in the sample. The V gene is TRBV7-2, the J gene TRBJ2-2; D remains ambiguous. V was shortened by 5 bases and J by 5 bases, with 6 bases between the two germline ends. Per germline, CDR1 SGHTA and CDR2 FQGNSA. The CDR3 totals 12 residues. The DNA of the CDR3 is TGTGCCAGCAGCCCCCAAACCGGGGAGCTGTTTTTT. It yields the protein CASSPQTGELFF.

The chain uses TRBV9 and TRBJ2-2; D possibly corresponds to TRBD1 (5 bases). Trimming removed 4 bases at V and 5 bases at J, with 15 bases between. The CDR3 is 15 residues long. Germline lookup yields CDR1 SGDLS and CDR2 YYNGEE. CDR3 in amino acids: CASSSPQAATGELFF. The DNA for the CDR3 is TGTGCCAGCAGCTCACCACAGGCTGCGACCGGGGAGCTGTTTTTT.

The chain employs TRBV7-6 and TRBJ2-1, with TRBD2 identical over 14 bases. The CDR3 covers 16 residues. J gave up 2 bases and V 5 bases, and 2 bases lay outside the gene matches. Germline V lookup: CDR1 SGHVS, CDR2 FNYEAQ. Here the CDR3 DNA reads TGTGCCAGCAGCAGGGGACTAGCGGGGGCCTACAATGAGCAGTTCTTC. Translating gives CASSRGLAGAYNEQFF.

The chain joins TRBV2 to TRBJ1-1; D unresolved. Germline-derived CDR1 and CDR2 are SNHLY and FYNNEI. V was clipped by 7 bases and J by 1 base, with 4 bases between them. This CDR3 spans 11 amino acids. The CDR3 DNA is TGTGCCAGCAAAGAGAACACTGAAGCTTTCTTT. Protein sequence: CASKENTEAFF.